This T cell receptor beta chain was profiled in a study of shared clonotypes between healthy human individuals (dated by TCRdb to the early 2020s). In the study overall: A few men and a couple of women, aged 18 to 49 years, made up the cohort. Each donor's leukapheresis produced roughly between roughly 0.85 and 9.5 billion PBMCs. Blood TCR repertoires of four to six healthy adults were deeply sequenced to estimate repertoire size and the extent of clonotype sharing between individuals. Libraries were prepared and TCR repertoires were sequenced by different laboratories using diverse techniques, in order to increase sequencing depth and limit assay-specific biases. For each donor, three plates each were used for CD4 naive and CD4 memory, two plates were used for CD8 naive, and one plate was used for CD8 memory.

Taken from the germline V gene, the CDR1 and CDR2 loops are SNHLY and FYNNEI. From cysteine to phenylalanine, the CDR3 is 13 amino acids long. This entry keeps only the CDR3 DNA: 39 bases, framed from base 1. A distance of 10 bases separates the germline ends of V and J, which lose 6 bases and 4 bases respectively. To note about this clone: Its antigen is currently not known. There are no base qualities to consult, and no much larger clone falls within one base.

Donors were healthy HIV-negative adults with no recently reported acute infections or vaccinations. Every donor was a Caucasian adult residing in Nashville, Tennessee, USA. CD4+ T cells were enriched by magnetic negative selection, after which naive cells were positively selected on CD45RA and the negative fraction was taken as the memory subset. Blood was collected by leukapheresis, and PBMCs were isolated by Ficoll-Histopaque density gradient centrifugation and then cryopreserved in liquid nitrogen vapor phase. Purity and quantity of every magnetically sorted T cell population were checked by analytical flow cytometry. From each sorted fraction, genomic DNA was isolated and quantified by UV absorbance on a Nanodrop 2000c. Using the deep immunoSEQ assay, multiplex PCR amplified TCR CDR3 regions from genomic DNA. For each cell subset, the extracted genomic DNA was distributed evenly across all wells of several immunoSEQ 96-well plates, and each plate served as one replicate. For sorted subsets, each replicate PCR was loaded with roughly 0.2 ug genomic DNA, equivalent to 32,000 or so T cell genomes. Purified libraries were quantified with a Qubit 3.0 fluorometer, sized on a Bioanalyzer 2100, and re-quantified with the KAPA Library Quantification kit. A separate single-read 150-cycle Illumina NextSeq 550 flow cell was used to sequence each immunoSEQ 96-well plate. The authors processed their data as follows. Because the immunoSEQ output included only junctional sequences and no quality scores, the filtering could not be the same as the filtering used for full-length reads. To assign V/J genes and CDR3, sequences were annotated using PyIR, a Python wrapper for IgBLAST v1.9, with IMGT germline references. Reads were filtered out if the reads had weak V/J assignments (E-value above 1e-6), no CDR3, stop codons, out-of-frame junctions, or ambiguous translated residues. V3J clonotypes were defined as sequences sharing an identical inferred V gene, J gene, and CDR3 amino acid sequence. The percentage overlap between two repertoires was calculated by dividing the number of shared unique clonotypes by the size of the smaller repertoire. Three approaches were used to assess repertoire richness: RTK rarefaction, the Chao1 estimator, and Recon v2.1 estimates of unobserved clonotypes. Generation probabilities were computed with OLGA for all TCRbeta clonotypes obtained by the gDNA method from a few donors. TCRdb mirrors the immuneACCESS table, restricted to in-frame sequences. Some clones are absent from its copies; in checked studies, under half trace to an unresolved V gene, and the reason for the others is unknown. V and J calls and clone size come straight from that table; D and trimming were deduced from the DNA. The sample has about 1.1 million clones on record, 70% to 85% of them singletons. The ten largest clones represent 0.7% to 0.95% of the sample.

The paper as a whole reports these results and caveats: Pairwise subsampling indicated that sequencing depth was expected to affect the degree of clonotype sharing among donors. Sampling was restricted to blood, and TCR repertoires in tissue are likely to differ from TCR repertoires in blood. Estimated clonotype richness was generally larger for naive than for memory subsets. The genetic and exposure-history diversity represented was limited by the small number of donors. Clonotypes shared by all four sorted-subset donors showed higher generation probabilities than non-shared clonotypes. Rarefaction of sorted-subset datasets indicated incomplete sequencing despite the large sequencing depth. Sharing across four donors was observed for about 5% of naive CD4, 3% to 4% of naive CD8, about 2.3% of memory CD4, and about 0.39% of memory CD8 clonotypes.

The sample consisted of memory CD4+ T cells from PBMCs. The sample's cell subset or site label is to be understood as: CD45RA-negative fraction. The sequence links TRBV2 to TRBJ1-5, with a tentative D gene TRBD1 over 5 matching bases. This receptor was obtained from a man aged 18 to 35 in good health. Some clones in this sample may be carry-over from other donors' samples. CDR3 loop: CASRGTANQPQHF. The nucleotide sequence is TGTGCCAGCAGGGGGACGGCGAATCAGCCCCAGCATTTT.